The 5 T cell receptor beta chains listed next were all sequenced from one sample in a study of blood T cell repertoires in COVID-19. Profiled with immunoSEQ multiplex PCR; TCRdb holds only in-frame clones, not every one. There are under 500,000 clones in the sample; 85% to 90% occur only once, and 0.9% to 1.2% lies in the top ten. The material sequenced was PBMCs or T cells enriched from blood (not recorded which). All receptors derive from a man younger than 45 who had recovered from COVID-19.

This chain uses TRBV19 with TRBJ1-1; D is uncertain. The CDR3 has 15 amino acids. Germline CDR1 and CDR2: LNHDA and SQIVND (reference sequence). The V end lost 1 base, the J end lost 2 bases, and 11 bases lay between the germline ends. The CDR3 coding sequence is TGTGCCAGTAGTATAGTCGACGGGGTAAACACTGAAGCTTTCTTT. This sequence encodes CASSIVDGVNTEAFF.

This chain joins TRBV2 and TRBJ2-5, with TRBD2 matching 12 bases. Germline V gene data show CDR1 as SNHLY and CDR2 as FYNNEI. J lost 0 bases, V lost 4 bases, and 0 bases had no gene match. CDR3 length: 15 residues. The CDR3 reads CASSGTSGNQETQYF. As DNA, the CDR3 is TGTGCCAGCAGTGGGACTAGCGGGAACCAAGAGACCCAGTACTTC.

The chain has TRBV5-1 and TRBJ2-7; a possible D gene is TRBD2 (6 bases). The CDR3 has 15 residues. The V end was cut by 0 bases, the J end by 2 bases, with 12 bases between. Germline V CDR1 and CDR2: SGHRS, YFSETQ. CDR3 region: CASSLVGTGAYEQYF. In DNA form, the CDR3 reads TGCGCCAGCAGCTTGGTAGGGACGGGAGCCTACGAGCAGTACTTC.

This sequence joins TRBV30 and TRBJ2-1; perhaps TRBD2 as D (5 bases). CDR1 and CDR2 (germline): GTSNPN, SVGIG (reference sequence). The CDR3 contains 14 residues. V was trimmed by 5 bases and J by 5 bases, leaving 16 bases between them. CDR3 coding DNA: TGTGCCTGGGCCGTCTGGGAGAGTCACAATGAGCAGTTCTTC. Its protein is CAWAVWESHNEQFF.

This chain uses TRBV28 with TRBJ1-4; D remains unclear. The CDR3 consists of 12 residues. CDR1 is MDHEN, CDR2 SYDVKM, per germline. V was clipped by 8 bases and J by 12 bases, with 16 bases between them. CDR3 in amino acids: CASGSVRRELFF. In DNA form, the CDR3 reads TGTGCCAGCGGTAGCGTACGAAGGGAACTGTTTTTT. Drawing the rest from reference TRBV28 and TRBJ1-4, the complete variable domain is DVKVTQSSRYLVKRTGEKVFLECVQDMDHENMFWYRQDPGLGLRLIYFSYDVKMKEKGDIPEGYSVSREKKERFSLILESASTNQTSMYLCASGSVRRELFFGSGTQLSVL.